This T cell receptor (beta chain) derives from a study of T cell repertoires in cytomegalovirus infection. Turning to the study itself: The public TCR beta signatures pointed to both CMV infection and matching HLA type. General study findings and limits: People with CMV and the relevant HLA were identified by cumulative public TCR beta family frequency.

This CDR3 is 13 amino acids long. CDR1 SGHTA and CDR2 FQGNSA come from the germline V gene. The J segment lost 13 bases and the V segment lost 5 bases, leaving 11 bases of the junction unmatched. One entry per CDR3 protein results from TCRdb running MiXCR on the reads. The table records fewer than 550,000 distinct CDR3 sequences, roughly 31% of them present only once. This clonotype appeared a single time. Its target is not known. Sequenced input: PBMCs. This clonotype was obtained from a human donor in good health (CMV status not recorded). Some clones in this sample may be carry-over from other donors' samples. The chain joins TRBV7-2 to TRBJ1-1; 9 nucleotides line up with TRBD1. The CDR3 spells CASSPNRDRVYFF. CDR3 nucleotide sequence: TGTGCCAGCAGCCCCAACCGGGACAGGGTTTATTTCTTT.